The 8 T cell receptor beta chains listed next were all sequenced from one sample in a study of cytomegalovirus exposure and HLA in healthy donors. PCR primers comprised 60 Vbeta and 13 Jbeta primers. Clones were read by immunoSEQ multiplex PCR, and TCRdb kept only the in-frame ones, dropping some. Altogether 170,000 or so clones are present, over 60% being singletons, with the ten largest covering 5.7%. Sequencing was carried out using PBMCs. These receptors came from a man between 35 and 55 years old in good health and CMV-seronegative.

The V and J genes are TRBV19 and TRBJ2-7; 9 nucleotides match TRBD2. V was clipped by 5 bases and J by 0 bases; unmatched bases: 2. The CDR3 loop spans 14 amino acids. Germline CDR1 LNHDA, CDR2 SQIVND (reference sequence). DNA of the CDR3: TGTGCCAGTAGTTTTAGCGGGAGCTCCTACGAGCAGTACTTC. Amino acid sequence: CASSFSGSSYEQYF.

This clone was found a few times. The genes are TRBV6-5 and TRBJ1-1; D possibly corresponds to TRBD1 (6 bases). CDR3 length equals 15 residues. Germline CDR1 reads MNHEY; CDR2 reads SVGAGI. Trimming shortened V by 5 bases and J by 5 bases, and 18 bases separated the two germline ends. The CDR3 reads CASSPYRGGATEAFF. The CDR3 DNA reads as TGTGCCAGCAGTCCATACCGGGGGGGGGCGACTGAAGCTTTCTTT.

The V and J genes are TRBV21-1 and TRBJ1-1. TRBV21-1 is a pseudogene locus. This CDR3 spans 15 amino acids. CDR3 amino acids: CASTAGKDVNTEAFF. Here the CDR3 DNA reads TGTGCCAGCACCGCGGGCAAGGATGTGAACACTGAAGCTTTCTTT.

This clone occurred a few times. The gene calls are TRBV7-8 and TRBJ2-7, with 10 bases lining up with TRBD1. This CDR3 contains 13 residues. The germline CDR1 and CDR2 sequences are SGHVS and FQNEAQ. V was pared by 7 bases and J by 7 bases, with 7 bases of the junction left unmatched. Here the CDR3 DNA reads TGTGCCAGCATCCGGGACAGGGGTCAAGAGCAGTACTTC. It translates to CASIRDRGQEQYF.

CDR3 amino acids: CASSPLDPRGYGYTF. Written as DNA, the CDR3 is TGTGCCAGCAGCCCTTTAGATCCCCGGGGTTATGGCTACACCTTC. This chain uses TRBV7-7 with TRBJ1-2; unclear D gene. V gave up 5 bases and J gave up 5 bases, with 18 bases separating them. From germline, CDR1 is SSHAT and CDR2 FNYEAQ (reference sequence). The CDR3 contains 15 residues.

The chain carries TRBV19 and TRBJ2-7, with D unclear. V was pared by 3 bases and J by 0 bases, with 18 bases between. Per the germline V gene, CDR1 is LNHDA and CDR2 is SQIVND (reference sequence). The CDR3 has 17 amino acids. CDR3 in amino acids: CASSMYATGGSSYEQYF. The CDR3, as DNA: TGTGCCAGTAGTATGTATGCAACGGGTGGAAGCTCCTACGAGCAGTACTTC.

The chain carries TRBV7-9 and TRBJ2-2, with D possibly matching TRBD1 (6 bases). V lost 5 bases, J lost 2 bases, and 18 bases lay in between. The germline gives CDR1 SEHNR, CDR2 FQNEAQ (reference sequence). CDR3 length: 17 amino acids. The CDR3 spells CASSRIATGQNTGELFF. The CDR3 DNA reads as TGTGCCAGCAGCCGAATAGCCACAGGGCAAAACACCGGGGAGCTGTTTTTT.

This chain joins TRBV5-1 and TRBJ2-3, with 10 bases identical to TRBD1. Trimming at V came to 4 bases and at J to 1 base, leaving 3 bases not matched to a gene. This CDR3 has 15 amino acids. CDR1 SGHRS and CDR2 YFSETQ come from the germline V gene. The DNA of the CDR3 is TGCGCCAGCAGCCTAGGACAGGGGGGCACAGATACGCAGTATTTT. Translated, it gives CASSLGQGGTDTQYF. The full variable domain, in which reference TRBV5-1 and TRBJ2-3 provide the parts outside the CDR3, is KAGVTQTPRYLIKTRGQQVTLSCSPISGHRSVSWYQQTPGQGLQFLFEYFSETQRNKGNFPGRFSGRQFSNSRSEMNVSTLELGDSALYLCASSLGQGGTDTQYFGPGTRLTVL.